These 5 T cell receptor beta chains were sequenced from one sample in a study of T-cell memory formation after mild COVID-19. TCRdb redid the calling of the 5' RACE reads with MiXCR, one entry per CDR3 protein. The table records more than 200,000 distinct CDR3 sequences, about 17% of them present only once. Sequencing was done on a sample of PBMCs or a T cell subset sorted from them (not recorded which). These receptors were collected from a man between 18 and 29 years old who had mild COVID-19 (a few samples of this study predate the infection). Cell type and time point are not known.

The gene calls are TRBV4-2 and TRBJ2-3; D is unresolved. The V gene's germline CDR1 is LGHNA and CDR2 YNFKEQ. The ends were cut back, 0 bases at V and 2 bases at J, with 6 bases in the middle. The CDR3 length is 14 residues. DNA for the CDR3: TGTGCCAGCAGCCAAGATGGGGACACAGATACGCAGTATTTT. Amino acids: CASSQDGDTDTQYF.

The chain combines TRBV11-3 with TRBJ2-1; TRBD1 aligns across 11 bases. The CDR3 consists of 14 residues. V dropped 11 bases and J dropped 9; count of bases not matched to a gene: 12. CDR1 and CDR2 (germline): SGHNT, YENEEA. The CDR3 is CAPSSRTGGFEQFF. The CDR3 nucleotides are TGTGCCCCAAGCTCGAGGACAGGGGGCTTTGAGCAGTTCTTC.

This clonotype was picked up a small number of times. The chain carries TRBV7-2 and TRBJ1-6; D may be TRBD1 (6 bases). The CDR3 sequence is 17 residues long. Germline CDR1 SGHTA, CDR2 FQGNSA. Trimming cost V 5 bases and J 9 bases, with 23 bases left between them. CDR3 in amino acids: CASSPLIRQQGTSPLHF. The CDR3, as DNA: TGTGCCAGCAGCCCACTAATTCGACAGCAGGGGACTTCACCCCTCCACTTT.

This chain links TRBV27 with TRBJ2-5, with 7 bases matching TRBD1. V lost 2 bases to trimming and J lost 1 base; unmatched junction nucleotides: 10. Germline values: CDR1 MNHEY, CDR2 SMNVEV (reference sequence). The CDR3 is made up of 17 amino acids. In nucleotides, the CDR3 is TGTGCCAGCAGTTTAAGGCTCCGACGGGACAGCCAAGAGACCCAGTACTTC. It encodes CASSLRLRRDSQETQYF.

This chain links TRBV6-2 or TRBV6-3 with TRBJ2-2; tentatively, D is TRBD1 (6 bases). The CDR3 is 13 amino acids. Germline-derived CDR1 and CDR2 are MNHEY and SVGEGT. Trimming left V 8 bases short and J 3 bases short, with 10 bases between. CDR3 nucleotides: TGTGCCAGCGACAGGCCGGACACCGGGGAGCTGTTTTTT. It translates to CASDRPDTGELFF.